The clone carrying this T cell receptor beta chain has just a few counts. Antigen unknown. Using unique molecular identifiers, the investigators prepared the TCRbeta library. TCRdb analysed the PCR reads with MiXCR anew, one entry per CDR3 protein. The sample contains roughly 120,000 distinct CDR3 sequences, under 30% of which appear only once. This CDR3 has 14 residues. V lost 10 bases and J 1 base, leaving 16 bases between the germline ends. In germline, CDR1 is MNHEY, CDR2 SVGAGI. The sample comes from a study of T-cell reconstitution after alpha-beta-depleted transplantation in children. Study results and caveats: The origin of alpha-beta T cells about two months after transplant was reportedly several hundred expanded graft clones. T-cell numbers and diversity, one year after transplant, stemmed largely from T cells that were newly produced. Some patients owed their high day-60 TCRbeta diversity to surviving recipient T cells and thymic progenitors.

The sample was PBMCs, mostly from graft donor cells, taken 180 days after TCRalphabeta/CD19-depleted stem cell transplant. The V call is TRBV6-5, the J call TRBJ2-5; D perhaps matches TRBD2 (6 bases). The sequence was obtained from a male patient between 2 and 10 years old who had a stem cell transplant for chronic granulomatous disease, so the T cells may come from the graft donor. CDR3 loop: CATTSSAVQETQYF. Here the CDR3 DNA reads TGTGCCACCACTTCTAGCGCCGTCCAAGAGACCCAGTACTTC.